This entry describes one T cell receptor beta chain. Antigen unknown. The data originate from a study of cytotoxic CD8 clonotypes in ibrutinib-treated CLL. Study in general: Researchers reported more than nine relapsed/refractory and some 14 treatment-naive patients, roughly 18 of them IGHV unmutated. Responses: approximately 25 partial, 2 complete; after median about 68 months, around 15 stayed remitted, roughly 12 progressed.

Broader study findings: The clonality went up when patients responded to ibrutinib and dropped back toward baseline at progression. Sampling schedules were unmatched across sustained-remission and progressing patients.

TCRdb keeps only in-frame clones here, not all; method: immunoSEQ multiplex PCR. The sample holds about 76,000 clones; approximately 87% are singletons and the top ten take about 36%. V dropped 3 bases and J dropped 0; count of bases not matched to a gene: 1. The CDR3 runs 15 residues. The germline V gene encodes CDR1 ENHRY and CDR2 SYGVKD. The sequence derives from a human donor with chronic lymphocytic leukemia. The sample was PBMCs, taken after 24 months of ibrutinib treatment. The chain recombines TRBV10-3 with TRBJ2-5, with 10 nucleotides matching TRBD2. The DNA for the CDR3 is TGTGCCATCAGTGATCTAGCGGGAGACCAAGAGACCCAGTACTTC. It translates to CAISDLAGDQETQYF.